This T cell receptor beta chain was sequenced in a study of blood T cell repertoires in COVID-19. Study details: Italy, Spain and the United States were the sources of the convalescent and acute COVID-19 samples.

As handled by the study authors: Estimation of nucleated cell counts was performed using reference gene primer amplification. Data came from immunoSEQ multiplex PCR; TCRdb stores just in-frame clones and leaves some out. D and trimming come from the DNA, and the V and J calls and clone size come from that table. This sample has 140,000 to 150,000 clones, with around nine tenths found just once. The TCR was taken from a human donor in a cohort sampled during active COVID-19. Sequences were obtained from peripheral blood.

The chain's CDR3 is CSASPPGTGGIYGYTF. The DNA for the CDR3 is TGCAGTGCTAGTCCCCCCGGGACAGGGGGTATCTATGGCTACACCTTC. V is TRBV20-1 and J is TRBJ1-2; the match to TRBD1 covers 11 bases. Germline V gene sequence: CDR1 DFQATT, CDR2 SNEGSKA (reference sequence). The J segment lost 4 bases and the V segment lost 3 bases, leaving 10 bases of the junction unmatched. The length of the CDR3 is 16 residues.